One and the same sample provided the 29 T cell receptor beta chains below, sequenced in a study of blood T cell repertoires in COVID-19. Assay: immunoSEQ multiplex PCR; the TCRdb copy retains only in-frame clones and omits some. The sample includes some 48,000 clones, approximately 90% of them seen just once. Sequenced input: peripheral blood. The receptors were gathered from a man in his 70s with acute or convalescent COVID-19.

The rearrangement uses TRBV21-1 and TRBJ2-7; the listed D gene, TRBD1, was not tested against the DNA. TRBV21-1 corresponds to a pseudogene. The CDR3 loop spans 17 amino acids. In DNA form, the CDR3 reads TGTGCCAGCACAGGGGGGTACCGGAGTAAAAAGTCGGACGAGCAGTACTTC. Protein product: CASTGGYRSKKSDEQYF.

The rearrangement uses TRBV7-9 and TRBJ1-3; the D is unclear. There are 17 residues in the CDR3. Trimming left V 1 base short and J 4 bases short, with 17 bases between. Looked up from germline, CDR1 is SEHNR and CDR2 is FQNEAQ (reference sequence). The chain's CDR3 is CASSLDGSTSGGNTIYF. In DNA form, the CDR3 reads TGTGCCAGCAGCTTAGACGGGTCGACGTCTGGAGGAAACACCATATATTTT.

The V call is TRBV15, the J call TRBJ2-3; 12 bases fit TRBD2. Germline lookup yields CDR1 LNHNV and CDR2 YYDKDF (reference sequence). V dropped 5 bases and J dropped 8; count of bases not matched to a gene: 8. The CDR3 sequence is 15 residues long. This CDR3 is CATSSSGGVFGTQYF. The CDR3 DNA follows: TGTGCCACCAGCTCTAGCGGGGGGGTCTTTGGTACGCAGTATTTT.

J is TRBJ2-3 and V is TRBV5-1; 9 bases align to TRBD2. The germline gives CDR1 SGHRS, CDR2 YFSETQ. The V and J ends lost 0 bases and 3 bases, in that order; junction bases with no gene match: 5. This CDR3 has 16 amino acids. This CDR3 is CASSLVPAGGTDTQYF. CDR3 nucleotide sequence: TGCGCCAGCAGCTTGGTCCCAGCGGGGGGAACAGATACGCAGTATTTT.

The chain employs TRBV24-1 and TRBJ2-1; TRBD1 matches 11 bases. The CDR3 loop spans 16 amino acids. J was trimmed by 6 bases and V by 4 bases; bases with no gene match: 7. The germline V gene encodes CDR1 KGHDR and CDR2 SFDVKD. Written as DNA, the CDR3 is TGTGCCACCAGTGACCCTGGACAGGGGGCGCGCAATGAGCAGTTCTTC. Translation: CATSDPGQGARNEQFF.

The chain is built from TRBV24-1 and TRBJ2-5; TRBD1 aligns across 7 bases. CDR3 length: 15 amino acids. CDR1 KGHDR and CDR2 SFDVKD come from the germline V gene. J gave up 4 bases and V 4 bases, and 8 bases lay outside the gene matches. CDR3 DNA sequence: TGTGCCACCAGTGACCCGACAGGGAGCCGAGAGACCCAGTACTTC. The encoded protein is CATSDPTGSRETQYF.

This chain links TRBV27 with TRBJ2-1; D is perhaps TRBD1 (6 bases). V lost 2 bases to trimming and J lost 5 bases, with 16 bases between them. This CDR3 comprises 16 residues. Germline V gene sequence: CDR1 MNHEY, CDR2 SMNVEV (reference sequence). CDR3 region: CASSLRAGVRDNEQFF. For the CDR3, the DNA is TGTGCCAGCAGTTTAAGAGCAGGGGTCAGGGACAATGAGCAGTTCTTC.

The chain uses TRBV20-1 and TRBJ2-4; 9 nucleotides line up with TRBD2. This CDR3 region has 18 residues. Germline CDR1 reads DFQATT; CDR2 reads SNEGSKA (reference sequence). V dropped 3 bases and J dropped 1; count of bases not matched to a gene: 13. The CDR3 loop reads CSASQTRGGLLAKNIQYF. The CDR3 bases are TGCAGTGCTAGTCAAACGCGGGGGGGCCTGTTGGCCAAAAACATTCAGTACTTC.

CDR3: CAWSVGQPSLFYGYTF. CDR3 nucleotides: TGTGCCTGGAGTGTGGGACAGCCTAGCTTGTTCTATGGCTACACCTTC. The V call is TRBV30, the J call TRBJ1-2; TRBD1 matches at 7 bases. Trimming cost V 0 bases and J 4 bases; bases outside gene matches: 11. Germline-derived CDR1 and CDR2 are GTSNPN and SVGIG (reference sequence). The CDR3 consists of 16 residues.

The rearrangement links TRBV2 to TRBJ2-5; TRBD2 matches at 12 bases. The trim removed 6 bases at V and 0 bases at J, leaving 8 bases unmatched. Per the germline V gene, CDR1 is SNHLY and CDR2 is FYNNEI. The CDR3 contains 17 residues. CDR3 region: CASRPLTSGGYQETQYF. For the CDR3, the DNA is TGTGCCAGCAGGCCCCTGACTAGCGGGGGATACCAAGAGACCCAGTACTTC.

V gene TRBV5-1 combines with J gene TRBJ2-5, with a tentative D call TRBD1 (5 bases). Germline CDR1 is SGHRS and CDR2 is YFSETQ. Trimming removed 4 bases from V and 2 bases from J, with 12 bases in between. The CDR3 spans 14 residues. In DNA form, the CDR3 reads TGCGCCAGCAGCCCCACGACAGCTCAAGAGACCCAGTACTTC. It specifies CASSPTTAQETQYF.

DNA of the CDR3: TGTGCCAGCAGTTTACGCGGGGCTGGCTACACCTTC. This translates into CASSLRGAGYTF. This chain joins TRBV28 and TRBJ1-2; possible D gene TRBD1, 5 bases. CDR3 length: 12 amino acids. V lost 2 bases and J 7 bases, leaving 8 bases between the germline ends. Germline CDR1 reads MDHEN; CDR2 reads SYDVKM.

The V call is TRBV5-1, the J call TRBJ2-7; unclear D gene. Trimming removed 2 bases at V and 5 bases at J, with 8 bases between. Germline loops: CDR1 SGHRS, CDR2 YFSETQ. This CDR3 region has 12 residues. CDR3 in DNA: TGCGCCAGCAGCTTTTCAGGTAACGAGCAGTACTTC. This sequence encodes CASSFSGNEQYF.

Written as DNA, the CDR3 is TGTGCCATCGGACAGGGAGGAGATACGCAGTATTTT. Its protein product is CAIGQGGDTQYF. The chain employs TRBV10-3 and TRBJ2-3; 8 bases agree with TRBD1. This CDR3 has 12 amino acids. CDR1 ENHRY and CDR2 SYGVKD come from the germline V gene. The junction had 3 bases not matched to a gene; V was cut back by 8 bases and J by 5 bases.

This clone was seen a single time. The rearrangement uses TRBV19 and TRBJ1-5; tentatively, D is TRBD1 (5 bases). CDR1 and CDR2 from the germline V gene are LNHDA and SQIVND (reference sequence). Trimming took off 7 bases at V and 4 bases at J, with 17 bases between the two ends. The CDR3 totals 15 residues. The CDR3 bases are TGTGCCAGTAACCACGGGGGGTCGGGTAATCAGCCCCAGCATTTT. This gives the protein CASNHGGSGNQPQHF.

The count of this clone is one. The chain couples TRBV6-5 to TRBJ2-7; D might be TRBD2 (5 bases). The CDR3 is 13 residues long. Trimming cost V 8 bases and J 2 bases, with 13 bases left between them. Germline V gives CDR1 MNHEY, CDR2 SVGAGI. CDR3 loop: CASARTGTYEQYF. The CDR3 region has the DNA TGTGCCAGCGCACGGACCGGGACCTACGAGCAGTACTTC.

The CDR3 DNA reads as TGTGCCAGCAGCTTGGGGCCAGGGGGATCCTACGAGCAGTACTTC. It codes for CASSLGPGGSYEQYF. V and J are TRBV7-2 and TRBJ2-7; TRBD1 matches 7 bases. Unmatched junction bases numbered 6, after V lost 3 bases and J lost 1 base. Per the germline V gene, CDR1 is SGHTA and CDR2 is FQGNSA. The CDR3 contains 15 residues.

This clone was observed a few times. V gene TRBV5-1 combines with J gene TRBJ2-1; tentative D call: TRBD2 (6 bases). Germline CDR1 SGHRS, CDR2 YFSETQ. V was clipped by 1 base and J by 6 bases, with 14 bases between them. The CDR3 is made up of 15 amino acids. The CDR3 sequence is CASSLRGLDFNEQFF. In DNA, the CDR3 is TGCGCCAGCAGCTTGCGGGGACTGGATTTCAATGAGCAGTTCTTC.

J is TRBJ2-3 and V is TRBV6-5; the D gene is possibly TRBD1 (5 bases). This CDR3 contains 11 residues. Trimming left V 6 bases short and J 9 bases short, with 10 bases between. Germline V lookup: CDR1 MNHEY, CDR2 SVGAGI. CDR3: CASSSSGTQYF. Written as DNA, the CDR3 is TGTGCCAGCAGCTCCTCAGGGACGCAGTATTTT.

The V gene is TRBV5-1, the J gene TRBJ2-1; the match to TRBD2 covers 14 bases. The CDR3 has 16 amino acids. Germline lookup yields CDR1 SGHRS and CDR2 YFSETQ. J lost 4 bases, V lost 3 bases, and 3 bases had no gene match. The CDR3 nucleotides are TGCGCCAGCAGCTCCGGGACTAGCGGGGGATACAATGAGCAGTTCTTC. Encoded protein: CASSSGTSGGYNEQFF. The full variable domain, its missing parts supplied by reference TRBV5-1 and TRBJ2-1, is KAGVTQTPRYLIKTRGQQVTLSCSPISGHRSVSWYQQTPGQGLQFLFEYFSETQRNKGNFPGRFSGRQFSNSRSEMNVSTLELGDSALYLCASSSGTSGGYNEQFFGPGTRLTVL.

The chain combines TRBV4-3 with TRBJ2-1, with D maybe TRBD1 (7 bases). CDR3 length: 13 amino acids. V was cut by 4 bases and J by 4 bases, with 8 bases left in between. Germline CDR1 is LGHNA and CDR2 is YSLEER. For the CDR3, the DNA is TGCGCCAGCAGCCCAGGGGGGTACAATGAGCAGTTCTTC. Its translation: CASSPGGYNEQFF.

The chain employs TRBV9 and TRBJ2-2, with TRBD2 matching over 7 bases. The CDR3 is made up of 14 amino acids. CDR1 SGDLS and CDR2 YYNGEE come from the germline V gene. V lost 2 bases to trimming and J lost 4 bases; unmatched junction nucleotides: 2. CDR3 region: CASSVLAGTGELFF. For the CDR3, the DNA is TGTGCCAGCAGCGTCTTAGCGGGCACCGGGGAGCTGTTTTTT.

Remarks on this clone: The junction does not match germline at one end; this may be a read error. This chain connects TRBV4-1 to TRBJ1-4, with TRBD1 matching over 9 bases. The germline V gene encodes CDR1 MGHRA and CDR2 YSYEKL. This CDR3 has 17 amino acids. In nucleotides, the CDR3 is TGCGCCAGCAGACAAGCGCAAGACAGGGGGACTAATGAAAAACTGTTTTTT. Its protein product is CASRQAQDRGTNEKLFF.

The rearrangement uses TRBV5-1 and TRBJ2-5; 8 bases agree with TRBD2. The CDR3 length is 16 residues. The V gene end was trimmed by 4 bases and the J gene end by 5 bases; junction bases not matched to a gene: 13. Germline CDR1 reads SGHRS; CDR2 reads YFSETQ. CDR3 DNA sequence: TGCGCCAGCAGCCGAAGCCCCTCGGGGGGGCGGGAGACCCAGTACTTC. This codes for CASSRSPSGGRETQYF.

V is TRBV6-5 and J is TRBJ2-7, with a tentative D call TRBD2 (5 bases). CDR3 size: 14 residues. Germline V gives CDR1 MNHEY, CDR2 SVGAGI. Between the trimmed V and J ends, which lost 7 bases and 2 bases, there was a span of 15 bases. CDR3 DNA: TGTGCCAGCACCCCTCGGAGGAATACCTACGAGCAGTACTTC. Translating gives CASTPRRNTYEQYF.

The chain combines TRBV30 with TRBJ1-2; 7 bases align to TRBD1. Looked up from germline, CDR1 is GTSNPN and CDR2 is SVGIG (reference sequence). CDR3 length: 15 amino acids. V was clipped by 1 base and J by 6 bases; unmatched bases: 11. The CDR3 region has the DNA TGTGCCTGGAGTGGGGCGGGACAGTCCCTTCATGGCTACACCTTC. Translating gives CAWSGAGQSLHGYTF. The whole variable domain, filled in from reference TRBV30 and TRBJ1-2, reads SQTIHQWPATLVQPVGSPLSLECTVEGTSNPNLYWYRQAAGRGLQLLFYSVGIGQISSEVPQNLSASRPQDRQFILSSKKLLLSDSGFYLCAWSGAGQSLHGYTFGSGTRLTVV.

J is TRBJ2-7 and V is TRBV3-1 (or the pseudogene TRBV3-2); TRBD1 aligns across 9 bases. The V segment lost 4 bases and the J segment 2 bases; nucleotides outside the gene matches: 9. Germline values: CDR1 LGHDT, CDR2 YNNKEL (reference sequence). The CDR3 spans 16 residues. CDR3 in amino acids: CASSRGRDRVPYEQYF. The CDR3 DNA follows: TGTGCCAGCAGCCGCGGAAGGGACAGGGTCCCCTACGAGCAGTACTTC.

The rearrangement uses TRBV25-1 and TRBJ1-4; D remains unclear. There are 17 residues in the CDR3. The V end lost 0 bases, the J end lost 0 bases, and 11 bases lay between the germline ends. Germline CDR1 MGHDK, CDR2 SYGVNS. The CDR3 coding sequence is TGTGCCAGCAGTGAATATGAGAGGATAGCAACTAATGAAAAACTGTTTTTT. Amino acids: CASSEYERIATNEKLFF.

J is TRBJ2-3 and V is TRBV7-2; the D gene is possibly TRBD2 (5 bases). The V end was cut by 1 base, the J end by 0 bases, with 8 bases between. Germline loops: CDR1 SGHTA, CDR2 FQGNSA. The length of the CDR3 is 15 residues. The CDR3 spells CASSLGGFSTDTQYF. The CDR3 region has the DNA TGTGCCAGCAGCTTAGGCGGGTTTAGCACAGATACGCAGTATTTT.